These 18 T cell receptor beta chains were sequenced from one sample in a study of beta chain features in type 1 diabetes. Notes on the study in general: Shortening of TCRB CDR3s, moderate but significant, appeared in all four CD4+ subsets of Type 1 diabetes patients.

As every portion of the isolated RNA was reverse transcribed, the sequencing read expressed TCRB transcripts. Measured with immunoSEQ multiplex PCR; TCRdb has only the in-frame clones, and not every one. The sample records a few hundred thousand clones, about 20% being singletons. For these TCRs, the target antigens are not known. Sequenced: naive CD4+ T cells from blood. The receptors were gathered from a middle-aged woman with type 1 diabetes.

The rearrangement joins TRBV30 to TRBJ1-1, with D unclear. Germline CDR1 and CDR2: GTSNPN and SVGIG (reference sequence). Trimming stripped 1 base from V and 1 base from J, with 7 bases between. This CDR3 has 13 amino acids. The CDR3 nucleotides are TGTGCCTGGAGTGAAGGGAGGAACACTGAAGCTTTCTTT. Its protein product is CAWSEGRNTEAFF.

This rearrangement joins TRBV7-2 to TRBJ1-2; D not certain. The germline V gene has CDR1 SGHTA and CDR2 FQGNSA. V gave up 2 bases and J gave up 4 bases, with 14 bases separating them. CDR3 length equals 15 residues. As DNA, the CDR3 is TGTGCCAGCAGCTTATCGCGCGGGCAGCTCTATGGCTACACCTTC. As protein: CASSLSRGQLYGYTF.

This clone occurred a few times. The V gene is TRBV13, the J gene TRBJ1-6; tentatively, D is TRBD1 (5 bases). CDR3 size: 15 residues. Germline CDR1 is PRHDT and CDR2 is FYEKMQ (reference sequence). The V end was cut by 5 bases, the J end by 10 bases, with 18 bases between. CDR3 in amino acids: CASSLQGPVGSPLHF. The CDR3, as DNA: TGTGCCAGCAGCCTCCAGGGCCCGGTCGGGTCACCCCTCCACTTT.

The chain employs TRBV9 and TRBJ1-2; 10 bases are shared with TRBD1. The CDR3 runs 15 residues. Germline values: CDR1 SGDLS, CDR2 YYNGEE. J was trimmed by 5 bases and V by 0 bases; bases with no gene match: 4. Here the CDR3 DNA reads TGTGCCAGCAGCGTAGAGGGACAGGGGCGATATGGCTACACCTTC. Its translation is CASSVEGQGRYGYTF.

The sample holds a few counts of this clone. J is TRBJ2-5 and V is TRBV10-3, with a possible D match to TRBD2 (6 bases). V was clipped by 0 bases and J by 5 bases, with 13 bases between them. Germline CDR1 and CDR2: ENHRY and SYGVKD. This CDR3 region has 15 residues. DNA of the CDR3: TGTGCCATCAGTGAGTCGATCGGGGCGGGGGAGACCCAGTACTTC. Its protein product is CAISESIGAGETQYF.

In this sample, this clone turned up a few times. The chain joins TRBV30 to TRBJ1-5; tentatively, D is TRBD1 (5 bases). Germline assignment: CDR1 GTSNPN and CDR2 SVGIG (reference sequence). The CDR3 sequence is 14 residues long. V lost 7 bases and J 0 bases, leaving 13 bases between the germline ends. The CDR3 DNA sequence: TGTGCCTTCCTCGAGACAGATAGCAATCAGCCCCAGCATTTT. Protein sequence: CAFLETDSNQPQHF.

The DNA for the CDR3 is TGTGCCAGCAGCCAGACTAGCGGGGGAGGAGATACGCAGTATTTT. Protein sequence: CASSQTSGGGDTQYF. V gene TRBV14 combines with J gene TRBJ2-3; 12 bases map to TRBD2. The germline gives CDR1 SGHDN, CDR2 FVKESK. V was pared by 3 bases and J by 5 bases, with 3 bases of the junction left unmatched. The CDR3 is 15 residues long.

This chain uses TRBV2 with TRBJ1-1; 9 positions match TRBD1. Germline CDR1 reads SNHLY; CDR2 reads FYNNEI. The V segment lost 7 bases and the J segment 1 base; nucleotides outside the gene matches: 7. The CDR3 is 15 residues long. In nucleotides, the CDR3 is TGTGCCAGCACCCCTTCGGGACAGGGGAACACTGAAGCTTTCTTT. Residues: CASTPSGQGNTEAFF.

The chain couples TRBV5-1 to TRBJ1-2; D gene uncertain. CDR1 is SGHRS, CDR2 YFSETQ, per germline. The germline V and J ends were trimmed by 4 bases and 7 bases, with 17 bases remaining between them. The length of the CDR3 is 14 residues. Here the CDR3 DNA reads TGCGCCAGCAGCATAGTAGGGAGGACCGGTGGCTACACCTTC. Protein sequence: CASSIVGRTGGYTF.

This sequence joins TRBV27 and TRBJ1-1, with D perhaps matching TRBD1 (6 bases). The V end lost 6 bases, the J end lost 9 bases, and 17 bases lay between the germline ends. Germline CDR1 reads MNHEY; CDR2 reads SMNVEV (reference sequence). This CDR3 has 13 residues. In DNA form, the CDR3 reads TGTGCCAGCAGGCCCACAGGGACAATCCAAGCTTTCTTT. This sequence encodes CASRPTGTIQAFF.

This rearrangement joins TRBV29-1 to TRBJ2-5, with D perhaps TRBD1 (5 bases). Trimming pared 6 bases from V and 5 bases from J, leaving 10 bases between. The CDR3 is 11 amino acids. Germline assignment: CDR1 SQVTM and CDR2 ANQGSEA. CDR3 nucleotide sequence: TGCAGCGTGGGGCCAGAGGAGACCCAGTACTTC. It specifies CSVGPEETQYF.

This clone was detected a few times. The gene calls are TRBV19 and TRBJ1-5, with D tentatively TRBD1 (5 bases). The CDR3 has 13 residues. Trimming left V 3 bases short and J 7 bases short, with 10 bases between. Germline assignment: CDR1 LNHDA and CDR2 SQIVND (reference sequence). CDR3 DNA: TGTGCCAGTAGTATTCGCCGGGGGCAGCCCCAGCATTTT. This gives the protein CASSIRRGQPQHF. Full variable domain (outside the CDR3, taken from reference TRBV19 and TRBJ1-5): DGGITQSPKYLFRKEGQNVTLSCEQNLNHDAMYWYRQDPGQGLRLIYYSQIVNDFQKGDIAEGYSVSREKKESFPLTVTSAQKNPTAFYLCASSIRRGQPQHFGDGTRLSIL.

This chain joins TRBV14 and TRBJ1-2, with TRBD1 as a possible D gene (6 bases). With 5 bases removed from V and 2 bases from J, the gap between germline ends came to 12 bases. The CDR3 has 14 amino acids. CDR1 is SGHDN and CDR2 is FVKESK in the germline V gene. As DNA, the CDR3 is TGTGCCAGCAGCTATTCGGACAGCAACTATGGCTACACCTTC. Protein product: CASSYSDSNYGYTF.

This clone was detected a few times. This chain links TRBV19 with TRBJ2-5; 7 nucleotides agree with TRBD1. The germline CDR1 and CDR2 sequences are LNHDA and SQIVND (reference sequence). This CDR3 is built from 15 residues. The J segment lost 1 base and the V segment lost 9 bases, leaving 11 bases of the junction unmatched. Here the CDR3 DNA reads TGTGCCAGCTCCTGGACAGGTGATCGCCAAGAGACCCAGTACTTC. Amino acids: CASSWTGDRQETQYF.

This clone was counted only a few times. J is TRBJ1-5 and V is TRBV4-2; 10 bases are a match to TRBD1. V was pared by 4 bases and J by 5 bases, with 5 bases of the junction left unmatched. Germline V CDR1 and CDR2: LGHNA, YNFKEQ. This CDR3 comprises 15 residues. CDR3 DNA: TGTGCCAGCAGCCTTGGGACAGGGGTGGATCAGCCCCAGCATTTT. This translates into CASSLGTGVDQPQHF.

Only a few counts were recorded for this clone. The chain is built from TRBV7-2 and TRBJ1-1; perhaps TRBD1 as D (6 bases). The CDR3 runs 15 residues. Trimming left V 5 bases short and J 7 bases short, with 20 bases between. Germline-derived CDR1 and CDR2 are SGHTA and FQGNSA. CDR3 coding DNA: TGTGCCAGCAGCCCCCGGGGGGCCAAAAGAAGTGAAGCTTTCTTT. Protein sequence: CASSPRGAKRSEAFF.

This chain links TRBV29-1 with TRBJ2-3; a possible D gene is TRBD2 (6 bases). The germline V gene encodes CDR1 SQVTM and CDR2 ANQGSEA. Trimming removed 7 bases from V and 2 bases from J, with 13 bases in between. This CDR3 region has 13 residues. The CDR3 here is CSGTRDFTDTQYF. The CDR3 bases are TGCAGCGGTACCCGGGACTTCACAGATACGCAGTATTTT.

This clone was counted between two and nine times. The J gene is TRBJ2-1, the V gene TRBV5-1; possibly TRBD1 for D (5 bases). V was shortened by 7 bases and J by 3 bases, with 8 bases between the two germline ends. This CDR3 is 12 amino acids long. Germline CDR1 reads SGHRS; CDR2 reads YFSETQ. CDR3 sequence (DNA): TGCGCCAGCCGCGACAGCTACAATGAGCAGTTCTTC. Translating gives CASRDSYNEQFF.